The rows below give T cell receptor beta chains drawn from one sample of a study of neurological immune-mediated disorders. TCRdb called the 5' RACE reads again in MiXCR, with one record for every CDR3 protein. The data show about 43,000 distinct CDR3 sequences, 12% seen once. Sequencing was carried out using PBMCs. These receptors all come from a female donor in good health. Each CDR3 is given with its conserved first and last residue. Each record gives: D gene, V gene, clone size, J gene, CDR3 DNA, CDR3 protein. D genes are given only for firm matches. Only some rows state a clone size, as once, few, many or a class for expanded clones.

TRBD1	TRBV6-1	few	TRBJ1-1	TGTGCCAGCCGACCGCCCGGGACAGGAGGGAACACTGAAGCTTTCTTT	CASRPPGTGGNTEAFF
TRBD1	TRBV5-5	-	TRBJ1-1	TGTGCCAGCAGCTTGTTGGGACAGGGCGTCTCCGGTGAAGCTTTCTTT	CASSLLGQGVSGEAFF
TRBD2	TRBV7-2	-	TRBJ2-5	TGTGCCAGCGGGGACTATCCAAAAGAGACCCAGTACTTC	CASGDYPKETQYF
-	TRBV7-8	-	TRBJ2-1	TGTGCCAGCAACTCAACGACTGGCGGGATTTACAATGAGCAGTTCTTC	CASNSTTGGIYNEQFF
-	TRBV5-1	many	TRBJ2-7	TGCGCCAGCATCTCGGGTAACTACGAGCAGTACTTC	CASISGNYEQYF
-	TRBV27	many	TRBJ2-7	TGTGCCAGCTCCAGGGTCGGAAGCTCCTACGAGCAGTACTTC	CASSRVGSSYEQYF
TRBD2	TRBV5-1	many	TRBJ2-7	TGCGCCAGCAGCCAATTGGGACTAAAATACTCCTACGAGCAGTACTTC	CASSQLGLKYSYEQYF
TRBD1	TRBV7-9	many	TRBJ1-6	TGTGCCAGCGGGGGGACAGGGAACCCTAATTCACCCCTCCACTTT	CASGGTGNPNSPLHF
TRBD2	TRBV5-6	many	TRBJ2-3	TGTGCCAGCAGCTTGGGACTAGCGGGGGGCACAGATACGCAGTATTTT	CASSLGLAGGTDTQYF
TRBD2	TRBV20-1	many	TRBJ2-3	TGCAGTGCTGAATCACCGGGACTAGCGGGAGCCCCCCCAGATACGCAGTATTTT	CSAESPGLAGAPPDTQYF
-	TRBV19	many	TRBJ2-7	TGTGCCAGTAGTCAAGGACCTTCTCAGTACTTC	CASSQGPSQYF
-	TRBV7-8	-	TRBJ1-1	TGTGCCAGCAGCGTGGGTGGTCAGGCGAACATTGAAGCTTTCTTT	CASSVGGQANIEAFF
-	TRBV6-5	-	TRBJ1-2	TGTGCCAGCAGTTACAGGGAGGCGGGTGGCTACACCTTC	CASSYREAGGYTF
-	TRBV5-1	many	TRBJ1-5	TGCGCCAGCAGCTTAGACGGAGATAGCAATCAGCCCCAGCATTTT	CASSLDGDSNQPQHF
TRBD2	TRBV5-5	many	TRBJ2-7	TGTGCCAGCAGCTCACTAGCGGGATTTACCTACGAGCAGTACTTC	CASSSLAGFTYEQYF
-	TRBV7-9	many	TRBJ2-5	TGTGCCAGCAGCCCCACCGGCAGCCCGAATTACCAAGAGACCCAGTACTTC	CASSPTGSPNYQETQYF
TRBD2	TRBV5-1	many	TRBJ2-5	TGCGCCAGCAGCTTGGGGACTAGCGGGAGGGTCGAGACCCAGTACTTC	CASSLGTSGRVETQYF
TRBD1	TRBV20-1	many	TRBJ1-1	TGCAGTGCTAGGGACAGGGCGAACACTGAAGCTTTCTTT	CSARDRANTEAFF
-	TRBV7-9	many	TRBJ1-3	TGTGCCAGCAGCGCACAGGGTTGGGACCCAGCCTCTGGAAACACCATATATTTT	CASSAQGWDPASGNTIYF
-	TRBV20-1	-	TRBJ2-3	TGCAGTGCTAGGCTAGGGGGCACAGATACGCAGTATTTT	CSARLGGTDTQYF
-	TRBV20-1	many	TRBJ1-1	TGCAGTGCTAGCCCGGGGACGGGAACTTTCTTT	CSASPGTGTFF
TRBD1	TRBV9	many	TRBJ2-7	TGTGCCAGCAGCGTAGATGGGACAGGGCAATACGAGCAGTACTTC	CASSVDGTGQYEQYF
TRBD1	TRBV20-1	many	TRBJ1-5	TGCAGTGCGCGGACAGGGCACAATCAGCCCCAGCATTTT	CSARTGHNQPQHF
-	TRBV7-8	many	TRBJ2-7	TGTGCCAGCAGCTTAGTCAAGGCAGGGGGGGCCTACGAGCAGTACTTC	CASSLVKAGGAYEQYF
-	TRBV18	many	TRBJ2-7	TGTGCCAGCTCATTGAGCTCCTACGAGCAGTACTTC	CASSLSSYEQYF
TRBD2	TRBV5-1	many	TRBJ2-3	TGCGCCAGCAGCAAGACTAGCGGGGGCCTCTTAAGGGCAGATACGCAGTATTTT	CASSKTSGGLLRADTQYF
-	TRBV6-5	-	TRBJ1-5	TGTGCCAGTAGTAGGACAGACAATCAGACCCAGCATTTT	CASSRTDNQTQHF
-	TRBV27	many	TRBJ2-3	TGTGCCAGCAGTCGAGGCGGGGACACAGATACGCAGTATTTT	CASSRGGDTDTQYF
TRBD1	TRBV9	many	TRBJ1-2	TGTGCCAGCAGTGGACAGGGAATCTCCTATGGCTACACCTTC	CASSGQGISYGYTF
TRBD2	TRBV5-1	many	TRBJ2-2	TGCGCCAGCAGCTGGGGGGGACTACCGAACACCGGGGAGCTGTTTTTT	CASSWGGLPNTGELFF
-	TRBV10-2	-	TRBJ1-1	TGCGCCAGCAGGGAGGGGGGAAATACTGAAGCTTTCTTT	CASREGGNTEAFF
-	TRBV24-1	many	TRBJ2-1	TGTGCCACCTCTGGCGGAGGGACCTACAATGAGCAGTTCTTC	CATSGGGTYNEQFF
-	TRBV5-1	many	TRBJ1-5	TGCGCCAGCAGCGGACAGAGCCACAATCAGCCCCAGCATTTT	CASSGQSHNQPQHF
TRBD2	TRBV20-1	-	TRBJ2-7	TGCAGTGCTACCCCGGAGCGGGGACTCTACGAGCAGTACTTC	CSATPERGLYEQYF
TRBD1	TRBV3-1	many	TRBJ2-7	TGTGCCAGCAGCCGCTACTCAGGACAGGGCAACTACGAGCAGTACTTC	CASSRYSGQGNYEQYF
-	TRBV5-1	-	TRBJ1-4	TGCGCCAGCATCATGGCAGCCCCGGGCGAAAAACTGTTTTTT	CASIMAAPGEKLFF
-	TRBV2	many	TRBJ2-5	TGTGCCAGCGTAAGGGGGACCCAGTACTTC	CASVRGTQYF
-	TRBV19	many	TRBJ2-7	TGTGCCAGTAGTACGGGGGACAGCCTCTACGAGCAGTACTTC	CASSTGDSLYEQYF
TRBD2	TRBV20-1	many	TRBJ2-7	TGCAGTGCTAGAGATCTGGGCGGGGGGGAACTCTACGAGCAGTACTTC	CSARDLGGGELYEQYF
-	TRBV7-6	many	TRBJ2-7	TGTGCCAGCATCCCATCTTCAGACTTCGGTTACGAGCAGTACTTC	CASIPSSDFGYEQYF
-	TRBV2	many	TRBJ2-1	TGTGCCAGTATGTGGGCGAATGATGAGCAGTTCTTC	CASMWANDEQFF
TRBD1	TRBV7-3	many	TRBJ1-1	TGTGCCAGCAGCCCTCGGACAGGGGTGGGCACTGAAGCTTTCTTT	CASSPRTGVGTEAFF
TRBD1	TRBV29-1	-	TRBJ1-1	TGCAGCGTTGCCCGGACAGGGTTCAACACTGAAGCTTTCTTT	CSVARTGFNTEAFF
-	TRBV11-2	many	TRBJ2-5	TGTGCCAGCAGCTTAGATTGGTGGGCCTCCAGGCGAGAGACCCAGTACTTC	CASSLDWWASRRETQYF
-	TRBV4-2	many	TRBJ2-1	TGTGCCAGCAGCCAAGACGGGACTCGCTCCTACAATGAGCAGTTCTTC	CASSQDGTRSYNEQFF
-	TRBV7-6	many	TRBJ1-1	TGTGCCAGCAGCCTGTCTGGGGCAGGGGTTAACACTGAAGCTTTCTTT	CASSLSGAGVNTEAFF
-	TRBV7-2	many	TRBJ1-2	TGTGCCAGCAGCCCGTCCCTTTGGGACCCGTCGGGCTATGGCTACACCTTC	CASSPSLWDPSGYGYTF
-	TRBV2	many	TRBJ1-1	TGTGCCAGCAGCGAGGAAGGGGGGGTTATGAACACTGAAGCTTTCTTT	CASSEEGGVMNTEAFF
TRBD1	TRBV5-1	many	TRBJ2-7	TGCGCCAGCAGCTCGGCTGGACAGGGTCCCTACGAGCAGTACTTC	CASSSAGQGPYEQYF
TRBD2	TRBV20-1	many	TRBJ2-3	TGCAGTGCTAGCGATGGACTAGCCCCAACAGATACGCAGTATTTT	CSASDGLAPTDTQYF
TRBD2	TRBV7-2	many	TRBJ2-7	TGTGCCAGCAGCTACCCCGGACTAGCGGGGCCCGAGCAGTACTTC	CASSYPGLAGPEQYF
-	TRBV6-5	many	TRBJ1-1	TGTGCCAGCAGTTGGGGACCCATTGAGGGCACTGAAGCTTTCTTT	CASSWGPIEGTEAFF
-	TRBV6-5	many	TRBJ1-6	TGTGCCAGCAGTTACCGCTCCGGCCTCACACCTCTCCACTTT	CASSYRSGLTPLHF
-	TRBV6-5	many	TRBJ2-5	TGTGCCAGCAGTTTCAGATCCGGGCGGGGAAGACAAGAGACCCAGTACTTC	CASSFRSGRGRQETQYF
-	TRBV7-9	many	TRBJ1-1	TGTGCCAGCAGCCTGACGGGGGCCACTGAAGCTTTCTTT	CASSLTGATEAFF
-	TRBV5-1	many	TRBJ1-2	TGCGCCAGCAGCTTGGAGGGGGGGTCATTGGACTATGGCTACACCTTC	CASSLEGGSLDYGYTF
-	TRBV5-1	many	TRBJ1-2	TGCGCCAGCAAGGCCGGAGACACAGGGACCTATGGCTACACCTTC	CASKAGDTGTYGYTF
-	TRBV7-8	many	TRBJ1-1	TGTGCCAGCAGCCCAACTTGGCGCACTGAAGCTTTCTTT	CASSPTWRTEAFF
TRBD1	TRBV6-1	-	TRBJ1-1	TGTGCCAGCCGACGGACAGGGGTGAACACTGAAGCTTTCTTT	CASRRTGVNTEAFF
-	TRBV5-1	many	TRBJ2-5	TGCGCCAGCAGCTTGACCCCCCGAGAGACCCAGTACTTC	CASSLTPRETQYF